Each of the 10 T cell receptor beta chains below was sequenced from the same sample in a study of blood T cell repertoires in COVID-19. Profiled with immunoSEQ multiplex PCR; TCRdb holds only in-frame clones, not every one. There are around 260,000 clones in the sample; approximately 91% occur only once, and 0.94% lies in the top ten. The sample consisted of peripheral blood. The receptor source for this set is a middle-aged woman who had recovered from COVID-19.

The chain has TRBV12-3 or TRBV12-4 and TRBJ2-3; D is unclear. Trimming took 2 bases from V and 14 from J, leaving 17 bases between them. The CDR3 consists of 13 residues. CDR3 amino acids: CASSLSGPLLSYF. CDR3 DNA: TGTGCCAGCAGTTTAAGTGGGCCCCTCTTATCGTATTTT.

The CDR3 DNA sequence: TGTGCCATCAGTGAGCTCGGAGGGAGCTACGAGCAGTACTTC. It is translated as CAISELGGSYEQYF. The V and J genes are TRBV10-3 and TRBJ2-7; tentatively, D is TRBD2 (6 bases). Germline V gene sequence: CDR1 ENHRY, CDR2 SYGVKD. The V end lost 2 bases, the J end lost 3 bases, and 11 bases lay between the germline ends. The CDR3 has 14 amino acids.

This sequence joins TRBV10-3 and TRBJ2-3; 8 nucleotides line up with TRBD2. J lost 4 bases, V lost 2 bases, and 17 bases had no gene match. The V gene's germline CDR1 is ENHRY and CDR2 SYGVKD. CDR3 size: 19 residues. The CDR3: CAISEPLGLAGSGADTQYF. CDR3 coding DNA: TGTGCCATCAGTGAGCCCCTCGGGCTAGCGGGCTCCGGGGCAGATACGCAGTATTTT.

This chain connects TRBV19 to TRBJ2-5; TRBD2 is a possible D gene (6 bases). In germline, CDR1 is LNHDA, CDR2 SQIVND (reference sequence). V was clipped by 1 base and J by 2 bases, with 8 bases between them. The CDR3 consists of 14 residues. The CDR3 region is CASSIVLAQETQYF. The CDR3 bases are TGTGCCAGTAGTATAGTCCTAGCGCAAGAGACCCAGTACTTC.

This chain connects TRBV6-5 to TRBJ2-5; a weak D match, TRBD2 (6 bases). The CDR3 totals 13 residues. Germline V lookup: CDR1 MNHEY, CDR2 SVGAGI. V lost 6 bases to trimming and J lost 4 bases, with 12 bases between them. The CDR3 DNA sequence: TGTGCCAGCAGATTTGTGGGGGGAGAGACCCAGTACTTC. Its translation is CASRFVGGETQYF.

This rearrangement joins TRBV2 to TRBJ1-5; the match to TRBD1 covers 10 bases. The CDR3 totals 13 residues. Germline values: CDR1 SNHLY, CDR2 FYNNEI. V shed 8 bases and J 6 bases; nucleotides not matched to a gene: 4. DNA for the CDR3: TGTGCCAGCCGACAGGGGGCAGGTCAGCCCCAGCATTTT. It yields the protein CASRQGAGQPQHF.

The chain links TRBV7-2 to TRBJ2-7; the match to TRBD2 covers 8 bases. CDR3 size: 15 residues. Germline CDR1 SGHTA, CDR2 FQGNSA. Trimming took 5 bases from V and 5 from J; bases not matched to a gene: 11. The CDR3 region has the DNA TGTGCCAGCAGCGGACAGACTAGCGCCCACAACGAGCAGTACTTC. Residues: CASSGQTSAHNEQYF.

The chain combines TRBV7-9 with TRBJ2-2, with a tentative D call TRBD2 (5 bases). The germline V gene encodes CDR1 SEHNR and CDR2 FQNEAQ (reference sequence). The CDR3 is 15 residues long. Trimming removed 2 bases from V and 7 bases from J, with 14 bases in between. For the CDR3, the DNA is TGTGCCAGCAGCTTATCCGGGCTAGCTAGCGGGGAGCTGTTTTTT. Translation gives CASSLSGLASGELFF.

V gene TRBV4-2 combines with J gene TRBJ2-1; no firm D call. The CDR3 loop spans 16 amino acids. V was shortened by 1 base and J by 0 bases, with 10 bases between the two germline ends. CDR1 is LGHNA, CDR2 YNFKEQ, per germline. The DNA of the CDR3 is TGTGCCAGCAGCCAAGGCCCCCCGAGCTCCTACAATGAGCAGTTCTTC. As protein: CASSQGPPSSYNEQFF.

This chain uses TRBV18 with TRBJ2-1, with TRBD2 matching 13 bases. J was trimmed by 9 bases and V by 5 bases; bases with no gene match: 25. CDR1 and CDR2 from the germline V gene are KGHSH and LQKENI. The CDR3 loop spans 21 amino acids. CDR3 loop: CASSTQIWPGDGLAGEGEQFF. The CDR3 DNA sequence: TGTGCCAGCTCAACCCAAATCTGGCCGGGGGACGGACTAGCGGGAGAGGGTGAGCAGTTCTTC.